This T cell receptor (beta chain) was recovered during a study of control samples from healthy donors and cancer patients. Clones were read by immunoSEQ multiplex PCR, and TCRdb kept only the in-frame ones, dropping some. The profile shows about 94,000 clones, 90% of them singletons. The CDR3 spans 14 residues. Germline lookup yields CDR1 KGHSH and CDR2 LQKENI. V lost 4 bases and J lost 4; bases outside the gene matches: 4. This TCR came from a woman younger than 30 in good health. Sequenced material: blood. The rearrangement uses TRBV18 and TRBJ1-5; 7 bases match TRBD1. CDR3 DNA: TGTGCCAGCTCACAGGGGGCGCGGAATCAGCCCCAGCATTTT. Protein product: CASSQGARNQPQHF.